This T cell receptor (beta chain) appears in the sequencing data of a study of CXCR3-negative and CXCR3-positive naive CD8 T cells. Points from the study as a whole: Comparably high diversity was seen in both naive subsets, and much lower diversity in memory CD8+ cells.

Comment on this clonotype: Its specificity is not known.

Libraries of TRB cDNA were made by 5' RACE and carried UMIs. One entry per CDR3 protein, without DNA, is what TCRdb gives after re-calling the 5' RACE reads. Its table lists more than 45,000 distinct CDR3 sequences. This CDR3 contains 16 residues. Germline CDR1 MNHEY, CDR2 SMNVEV (reference sequence). The chain recombines TRBV27 with TRBJ1-4; TCRdb names TRBD1, which stays unverified in the absence of DNA. Source material: memory CD8+ T cells from blood. This clonotype was sampled from a human donor in good health. Some clones in this sample may be carry-over from other donors' samples. CDR3 sequence: CASSLSRGRGIEKLFF.